Listed here are 4 T cell receptor beta chains from one sample, sequenced in a study of STAT5B mutations in CD4+ large granular lymphocyte leukemia. Profiling relied on immunoSEQ multiplex PCR, and the TCRdb table lists in-frame clones only, not all of them. The table records around 30,000 clones, around 80% of them present only once. Sample: CD4+ T cells from blood buffy coats. These receptors were taken from a human donor in good health.

This chain links TRBV9 with TRBJ1-2; no reliable D call. The CDR3 has 15 amino acids. Germline V gives CDR1 SGDLS, CDR2 YYNGEE. V shed 0 bases and J shed 6 bases, with 15 bases lying between them. CDR3 bases: TGTGCCAGCAGCGTAGAACCGCCTTTCGTCAATGGCTACACCTTC. Protein product: CASSVEPPFVNGYTF.

The V gene is TRBV5-5, the J gene TRBJ2-1; 9 bases are a match to TRBD2. This CDR3 contains 18 residues. Germline values: CDR1 SGHKS, CDR2 YYEKEE (reference sequence). The J segment lost 1 base and the V segment lost 3 bases, leaving 11 bases of the junction unmatched. The DNA for the CDR3 is TGTGCCAGCAGCTGGGGACTAGCACCCAAGGGGTCCTACAATGAGCAGTTCTTC. Amino acids: CASSWGLAPKGSYNEQFF. Full variable domain (outside the CDR3, taken from reference TRBV5-5 and TRBJ2-1): DAGVTQSPTHLIKTRGQQVTLRCSPISGHKSVSWYQQVLGQGPQFIFQYYEKEERGRGNFPDRFSARQFPNYSSELNVNALLLGDSALYLCASSWGLAPKGSYNEQFFGPGTRLTVL.

Here the CDR3 reads CASSGELGTEAFF. The CDR3 region has the DNA TGTGCCAGCAGCGGGGAGCTGGGGACTGAAGCTTTCTTT. This sequence joins TRBV6-4 and TRBJ1-1, with D hard to call. Germline CDR1 reads MRHNA; CDR2 reads SNTAGT. Trimming left V 6 bases short and J 5 bases short, with 13 bases between. The CDR3 loop spans 13 amino acids.

J is TRBJ2-3 and V is TRBV18, with 13 nucleotides matching TRBD2. This CDR3 spans 23 amino acids. With V trimmed by 1 base and J by 3 bases, 22 bases remained unmatched. CDR1 and CDR2 from the germline V gene are KGHSH and LQKENI. In DNA form, the CDR3 reads TGTGCCAGCTCACCACTCAGGATGGTCGCTCTGGGACTAGCGGGAACGGGAACAGATACGCAGTATTTT. As protein: CASSPLRMVALGLAGTGTDTQYF.